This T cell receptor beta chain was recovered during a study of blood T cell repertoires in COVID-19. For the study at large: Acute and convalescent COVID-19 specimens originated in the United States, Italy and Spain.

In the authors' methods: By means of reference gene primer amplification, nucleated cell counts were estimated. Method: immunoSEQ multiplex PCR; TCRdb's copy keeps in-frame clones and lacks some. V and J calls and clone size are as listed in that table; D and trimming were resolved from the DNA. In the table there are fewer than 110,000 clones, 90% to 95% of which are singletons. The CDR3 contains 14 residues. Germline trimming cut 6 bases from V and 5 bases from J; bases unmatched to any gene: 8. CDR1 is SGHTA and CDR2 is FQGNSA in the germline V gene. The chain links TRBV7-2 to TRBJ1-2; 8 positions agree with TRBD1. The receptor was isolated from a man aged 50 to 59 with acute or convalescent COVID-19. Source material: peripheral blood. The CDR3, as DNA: TGTGCCAGCAGTTTGATCGACAGGGGATATGGCTACACCTTC. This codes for CASSLIDRGYGYTF.